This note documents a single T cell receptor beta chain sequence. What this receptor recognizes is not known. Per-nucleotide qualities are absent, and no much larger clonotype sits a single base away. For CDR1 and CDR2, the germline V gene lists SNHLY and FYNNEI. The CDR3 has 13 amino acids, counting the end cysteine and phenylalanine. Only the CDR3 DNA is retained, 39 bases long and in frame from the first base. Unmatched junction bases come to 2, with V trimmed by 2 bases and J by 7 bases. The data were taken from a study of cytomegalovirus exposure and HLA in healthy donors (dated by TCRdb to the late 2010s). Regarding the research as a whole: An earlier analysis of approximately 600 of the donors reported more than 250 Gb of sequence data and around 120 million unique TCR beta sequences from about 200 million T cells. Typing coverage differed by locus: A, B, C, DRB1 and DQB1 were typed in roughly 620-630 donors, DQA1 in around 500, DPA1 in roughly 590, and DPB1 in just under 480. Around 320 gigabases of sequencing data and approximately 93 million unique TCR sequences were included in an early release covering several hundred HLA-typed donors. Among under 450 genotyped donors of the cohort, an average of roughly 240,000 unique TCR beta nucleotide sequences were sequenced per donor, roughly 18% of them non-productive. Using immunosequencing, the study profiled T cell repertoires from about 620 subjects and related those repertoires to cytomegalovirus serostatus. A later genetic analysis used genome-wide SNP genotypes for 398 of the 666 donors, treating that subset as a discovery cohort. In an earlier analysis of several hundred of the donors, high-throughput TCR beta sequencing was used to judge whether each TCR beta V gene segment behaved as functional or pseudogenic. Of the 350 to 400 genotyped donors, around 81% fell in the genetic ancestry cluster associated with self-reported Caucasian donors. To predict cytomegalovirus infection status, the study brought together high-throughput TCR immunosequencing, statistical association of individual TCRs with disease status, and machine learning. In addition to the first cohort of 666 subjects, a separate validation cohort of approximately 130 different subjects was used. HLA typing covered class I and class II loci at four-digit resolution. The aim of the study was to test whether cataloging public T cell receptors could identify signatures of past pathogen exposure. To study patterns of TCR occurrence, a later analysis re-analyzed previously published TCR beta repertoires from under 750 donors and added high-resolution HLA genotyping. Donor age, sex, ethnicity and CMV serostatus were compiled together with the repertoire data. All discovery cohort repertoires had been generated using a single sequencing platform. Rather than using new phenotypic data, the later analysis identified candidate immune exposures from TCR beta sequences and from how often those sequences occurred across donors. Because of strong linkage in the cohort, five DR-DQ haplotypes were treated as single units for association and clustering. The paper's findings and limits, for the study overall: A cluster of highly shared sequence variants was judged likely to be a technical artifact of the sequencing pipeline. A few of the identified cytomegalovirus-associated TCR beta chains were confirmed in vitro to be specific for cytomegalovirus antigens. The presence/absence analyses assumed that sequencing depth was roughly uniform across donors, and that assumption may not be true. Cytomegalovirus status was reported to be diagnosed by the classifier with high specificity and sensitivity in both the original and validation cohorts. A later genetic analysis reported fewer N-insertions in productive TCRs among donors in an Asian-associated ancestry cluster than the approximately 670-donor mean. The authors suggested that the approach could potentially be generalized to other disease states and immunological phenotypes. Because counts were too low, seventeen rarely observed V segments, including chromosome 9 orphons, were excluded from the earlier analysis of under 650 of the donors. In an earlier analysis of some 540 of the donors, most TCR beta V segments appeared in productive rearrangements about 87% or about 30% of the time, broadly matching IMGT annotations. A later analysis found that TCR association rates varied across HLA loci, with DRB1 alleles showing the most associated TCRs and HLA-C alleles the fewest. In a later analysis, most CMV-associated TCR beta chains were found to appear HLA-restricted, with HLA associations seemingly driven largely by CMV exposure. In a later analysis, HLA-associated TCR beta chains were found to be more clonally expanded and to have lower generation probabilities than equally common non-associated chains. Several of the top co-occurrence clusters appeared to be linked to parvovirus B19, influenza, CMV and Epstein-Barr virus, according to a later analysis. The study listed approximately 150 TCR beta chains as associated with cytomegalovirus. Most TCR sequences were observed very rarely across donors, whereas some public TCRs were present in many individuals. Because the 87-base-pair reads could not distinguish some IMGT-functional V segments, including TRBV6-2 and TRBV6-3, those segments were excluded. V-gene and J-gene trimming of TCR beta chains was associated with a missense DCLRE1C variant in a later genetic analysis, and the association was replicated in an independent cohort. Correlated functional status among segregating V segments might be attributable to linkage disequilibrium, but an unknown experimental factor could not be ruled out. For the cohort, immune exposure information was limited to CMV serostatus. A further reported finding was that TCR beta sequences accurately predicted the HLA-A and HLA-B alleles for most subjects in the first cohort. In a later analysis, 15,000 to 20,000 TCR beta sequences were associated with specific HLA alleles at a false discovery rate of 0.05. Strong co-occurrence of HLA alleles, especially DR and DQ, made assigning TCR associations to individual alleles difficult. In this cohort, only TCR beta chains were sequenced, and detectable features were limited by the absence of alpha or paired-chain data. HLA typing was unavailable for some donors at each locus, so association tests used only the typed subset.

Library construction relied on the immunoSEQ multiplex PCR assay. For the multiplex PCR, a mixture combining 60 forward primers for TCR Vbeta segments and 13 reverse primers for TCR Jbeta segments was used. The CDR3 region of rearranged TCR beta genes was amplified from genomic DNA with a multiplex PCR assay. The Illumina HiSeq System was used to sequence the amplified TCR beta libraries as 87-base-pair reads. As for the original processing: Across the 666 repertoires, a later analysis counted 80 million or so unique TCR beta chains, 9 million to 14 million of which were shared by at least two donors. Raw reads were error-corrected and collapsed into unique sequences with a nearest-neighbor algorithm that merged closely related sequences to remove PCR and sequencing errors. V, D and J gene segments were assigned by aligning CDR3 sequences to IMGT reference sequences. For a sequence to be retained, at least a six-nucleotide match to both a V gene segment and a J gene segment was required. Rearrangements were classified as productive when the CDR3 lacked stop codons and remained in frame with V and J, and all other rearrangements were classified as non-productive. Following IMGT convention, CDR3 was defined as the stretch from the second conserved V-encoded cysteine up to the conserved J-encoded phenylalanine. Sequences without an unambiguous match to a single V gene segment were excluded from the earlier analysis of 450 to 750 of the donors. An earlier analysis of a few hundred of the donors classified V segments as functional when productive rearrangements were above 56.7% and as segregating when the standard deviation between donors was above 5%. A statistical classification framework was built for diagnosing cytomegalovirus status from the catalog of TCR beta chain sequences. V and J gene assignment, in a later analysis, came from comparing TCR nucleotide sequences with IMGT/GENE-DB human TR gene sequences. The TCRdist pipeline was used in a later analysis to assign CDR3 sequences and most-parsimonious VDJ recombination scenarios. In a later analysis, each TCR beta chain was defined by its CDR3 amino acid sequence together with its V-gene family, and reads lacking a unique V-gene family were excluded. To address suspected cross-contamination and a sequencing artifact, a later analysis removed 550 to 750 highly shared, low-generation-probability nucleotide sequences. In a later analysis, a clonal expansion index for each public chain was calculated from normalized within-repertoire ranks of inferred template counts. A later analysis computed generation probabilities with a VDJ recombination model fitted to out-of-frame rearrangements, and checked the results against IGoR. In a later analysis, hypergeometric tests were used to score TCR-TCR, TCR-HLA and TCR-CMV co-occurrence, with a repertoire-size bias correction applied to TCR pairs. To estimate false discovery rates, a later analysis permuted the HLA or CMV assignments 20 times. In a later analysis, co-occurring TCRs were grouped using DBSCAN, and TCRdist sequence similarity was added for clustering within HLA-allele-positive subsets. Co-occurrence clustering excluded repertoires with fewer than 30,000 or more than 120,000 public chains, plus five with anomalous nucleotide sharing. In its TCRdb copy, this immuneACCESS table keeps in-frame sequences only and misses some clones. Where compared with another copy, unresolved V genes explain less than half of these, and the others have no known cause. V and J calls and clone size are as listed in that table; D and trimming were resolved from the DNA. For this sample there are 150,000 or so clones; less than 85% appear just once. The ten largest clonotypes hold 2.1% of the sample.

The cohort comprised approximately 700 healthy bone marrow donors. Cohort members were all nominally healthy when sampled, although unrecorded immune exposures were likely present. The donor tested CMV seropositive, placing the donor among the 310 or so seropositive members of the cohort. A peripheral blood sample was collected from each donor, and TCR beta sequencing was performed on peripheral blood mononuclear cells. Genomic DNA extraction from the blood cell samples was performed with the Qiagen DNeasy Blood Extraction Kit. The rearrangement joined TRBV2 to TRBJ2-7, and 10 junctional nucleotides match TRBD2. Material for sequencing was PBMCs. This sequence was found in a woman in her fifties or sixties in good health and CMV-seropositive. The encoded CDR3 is CASSELAGVEQYF. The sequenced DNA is TGTGCCAGCAGTGAACTAGCGGGAGTAGAGCAGTACTTC.